These 8 T cell receptor beta chains were all obtained from the same sample, sequenced in a study of PD-1 blockade in classical Hodgkin lymphoma. TCRdb's copy holds only in-frame clones and misses some; the assay was immunoSEQ multiplex PCR. The data contain fewer than 8,000 clones, under 85% of them seen just once; the ten biggest clones take up 13%. The sample's time point: cycle 4 day 1 (C4D1), after more than five weeks of nivolumab. Every single patient, without exception, relapsed after autologous stem cell transplantation, and brentuximab vedotin exposure varied. Magnetic negative selection isolated CD8+ T cells from thawed PBMCs. The sequencing used CD8+ T cells from blood, collected before the fourth cycle of nivolumab. The receptors originated from a human donor with classical Hodgkin lymphoma.

The chain combines TRBV27 with TRBJ2-7; D perhaps matches TRBD1 (5 bases). The CDR3 is made up of 14 amino acids. Trimming left V 1 base short and J 5 bases short, with 12 bases between. Germline V gives CDR1 MNHEY, CDR2 SMNVEV (reference sequence). The CDR3 sequence: CASSLLGDSNEQYF. Written as DNA, the CDR3 is TGTGCCAGCAGTTTATTAGGGGATTCCAACGAGCAGTACTTC.

Written as DNA, the CDR3 is TGTGCCAGCAGTTTAGGAGTTGGGCCCACAGATACGCAGTATTTT. Translation: CASSLGVGPTDTQYF. The rearrangement links TRBV27 to TRBJ2-3, with D unclear. Trimming removed 2 bases from V and 2 bases from J, with 11 bases in between. The CDR3 extends over 15 amino acids. In germline, CDR1 is MNHEY, CDR2 SMNVEV (reference sequence).

The chain has TRBV7-9 and TRBJ2-7; perhaps TRBD2 as D (6 bases). This CDR3 region has 15 residues. Germline V lookup: CDR1 SEHNR, CDR2 FQNEAQ (reference sequence). Trimming removed 4 bases from V and 0 bases from J, with 13 bases in between. As DNA, the CDR3 is TGTGCCAGCAGCTACCTGACCGGGGGCTCCTACGAGCAGTACTTC. It specifies CASSYLTGGSYEQYF.

The chain recombines TRBV30 with TRBJ2-5; D is ambiguous. The V end lost 5 bases, the J end lost 3 bases, and 7 bases lay between the germline ends. Germline CDR1 reads GTSNPN; CDR2 reads SVGIG (reference sequence). CDR3 length equals 11 residues. CDR3 sequence: CAWDIEETQYF. DNA of the CDR3: TGTGCCTGGGACATAGAAGAGACCCAGTACTTC. The full variable domain, completed using reference TRBV30 and TRBJ2-5, is SQTIHQWPATLVQPVGSPLSLECTVEGTSNPNLYWYRQAAGRGLQLLFYSVGIGQISSEVPQNLSASRPQDRQFILSSKKLLLSDSGFYLCAWDIEETQYFGPGTRLLVL.

J is TRBJ2-3 and V is TRBV27; unclear D gene. Trimming took 1 base from V and 3 from J, leaving 8 bases between them. The CDR3 covers 14 residues. CDR1 and CDR2 (germline): MNHEY, SMNVEV (reference sequence). The CDR3 DNA reads as TGTGCCAGCAGTTTATACCTGGGGACAGATACGCAGTATTTT. Translated, it gives CASSLYLGTDTQYF.

There are a few counts of this clone. The chain has TRBV2 and TRBJ1-2; D ambiguous. Trimming stripped 11 bases from V and 6 bases from J, with 22 bases between. CDR1 is SNHLY and CDR2 is FYNNEI in the germline V gene. This CDR3 contains 14 residues. CDR3 DNA: TGTGCCGGCTTCAGCGGGGAAGGTGGGGATGGCTACACCTTC. It encodes CAGFSGEGGDGYTF.

This chain connects TRBV7-3 to TRBJ1-1; tentatively, D is TRBD1 (5 bases). Germline CDR1 and CDR2: SGHTA and FQGTGA. CDR3 length: 14 amino acids. Trimming shortened V by 2 bases and J by 6 bases, and 13 bases separated the two germline ends. This CDR3 is CASSLGLGGAEAFF. The CDR3 DNA is TGTGCCAGCAGCTTAGGATTAGGAGGGGCTGAAGCTTTCTTT.

J is TRBJ2-7 and V is TRBV7-9; 7 bases match TRBD2. V trimming: 5 bases; J trimming: 7 bases; junction bases outside the gene matches: 8. CDR3 size: 13 residues. Germline loops: CDR1 SEHNR, CDR2 FQNEAQ (reference sequence). This chain's CDR3 is CASSPGGAREQYF. CDR3 bases: TGTGCCAGCAGCCCGGGGGGAGCAAGGGAGCAGTACTTC.